A single sample is the source of the 29 T cell receptor beta chains below, sequenced in a study of T cells after yellow fever vaccination. TCRdb independently ran MiXCR on the 5' RACE reads; one entry per CDR3 protein. This sample has roughly 310,000 distinct CDR3 sequences; roughly 8.7% occur once, and the top ten carry about a sixth. The sequencing used PBMCs, collected on the day of the first yellow fever vaccination. All receptors derive from a man between 18 and 29 years old who received the YFV17D yellow fever vaccine.

This clonotype showed up just a few times. The chain employs TRBV3-1 and TRBJ1-3; D remains unclear. Germline assignment: CDR1 LGHDT and CDR2 YNNKEL (reference sequence). V shed 3 bases and J shed 4 bases, with 7 bases lying between them. The CDR3 totals 13 residues. CDR3 loop: CASSQSFGNTIYF. The CDR3 bases are TGTGCCAGCAGCCAGAGCTTCGGAAACACCATATATTTT.

This clonotype was observed a handful of times. This chain links TRBV4-2 with TRBJ2-7; 10 nucleotides align to TRBD1. This CDR3 spans 15 amino acids. The junction had 9 bases not matched to a gene; V was cut back by 4 bases and J by 6 bases. In germline, CDR1 is LGHNA, CDR2 YNFKEQ. In DNA, the CDR3 is TGTGCCAGCAGCCCTAAAGGGGACAGGGGTGGCGAGCAGTACTTC. Its translation: CASSPKGDRGGEQYF.

This clonotype was observed a single time. J is TRBJ1-5 and V is TRBV6-1; weak D call: TRBD1 (5 bases). Germline CDR1 MNHNS, CDR2 SASEGT. This CDR3 region has 13 residues. V lost 6 bases and J lost 9, with 15 bases in between. The DNA for the CDR3 is TGTGCCAGCAGCCTCACAGGCGACAGGCCCCAGCATTTT. Translation gives CASSLTGDRPQHF.

This clonotype was observed a few times. The rearrangement joins TRBV7-2 to TRBJ2-7; a possible D gene is TRBD2 (5 bases). With 4 bases removed from V and 7 bases from J, the gap between germline ends came to 14 bases. Germline V lookup: CDR1 SGHTA, CDR2 FQGNSA. The CDR3 sequence is 13 residues long. CDR3 DNA sequence: TGTGCCAGCAGCTCCCCACCAACTAGGGAGCAGTACTTC. This translates into CASSSPPTREQYF. Using reference TRBV7-2 and TRBJ2-7 for the parts outside the CDR3, the full variable domain is GAGVSQSPSNKVTEKGKDVELRCDPISGHTALYWYRQSLGQGLEFLIYFQGNSAPDKSGLPSDRFSAERTGGSVSTLTIQRTQQEDSAVYLCASSSPPTREQYFGPGTRLTVT.

The rearrangement links TRBV18 to TRBJ1-1; D is uncertain. The ends were cut back, 2 bases at V and 0 bases at J, with 13 bases in the middle. The CDR3 length is 16 residues. The V gene's germline CDR1 is KGHSH and CDR2 LQKENI. DNA for the CDR3: TGTGCCAGCTCACCAAGGAGATGGTGGGTGAACACTGAAGCTTTCTTT. Translation gives CASSPRRWWVNTEAFF.

Details on this clonotype: Its ends do not fully match the called genes, so a read error is possible. The chain combines TRBV12-3 or TRBV12-4 with TRBJ2-3, with 9 bases that match TRBD2. The CDR3 sequence is 18 residues long. In DNA, the CDR3 is TGTGCCATCAGTTTAGATAGTAGCGGGGGACCTAGCACAGATACGCAGTATTTT. Translation: CAISLDSSGGPSTDTQYF.

The rearrangement joins TRBV28 to TRBJ2-2; 7 bases fit TRBD1. Germline CDR1 MDHEN, CDR2 SYDVKM. V was pared by 8 bases and J by 5 bases, with 5 bases of the junction left unmatched. This CDR3 has 13 residues. For the CDR3, the DNA is TGTGCCAGCCGGGACAGAGAAACCGGGGAGCTGTTTTTT. As protein: CASRDRETGELFF.

This sequence joins TRBV28 and TRBJ2-7; D is tentatively TRBD1 or TRBD2 (6 bases each). CDR3 length: 16 amino acids. The V gene's germline CDR1 is MDHEN and CDR2 SYDVKM. Deletions cut 5 bases from V and 0 bases from J, with 17 bases between. CDR3 sequence (DNA): TGTGCCAGCAGTATCGTGGGGGGCGGAGGCTCCTACGAGCAGTACGTC. It encodes CASSIVGGGGSYEQYV.

This clonotype was seen many times. V and J are TRBV5-6 and TRBJ1-6; 9 bases line up with TRBD1. Germline CDR1 and CDR2: SGHDT and YYEEEE. V was clipped by 3 bases and J by 6 bases; unmatched bases: 7. This CDR3 contains 16 residues. The CDR3 coding sequence is TGTGCCAGCAGCTCCATAGGGACAGGGACTAATTCACCCCTCCACTTT. Protein product: CASSSIGTGTNSPLHF.

This chain uses TRBV4-3 with TRBJ2-5; 7 bases are shared with TRBD2. The CDR3 runs 14 residues. The trim removed 3 bases at V and 7 bases at J, leaving 8 bases unmatched. Germline CDR1 is LGHNA and CDR2 is YSLEER. CDR3 region: CASSQSGLEGTQYF. CDR3 bases: TGCGCCAGCAGCCAGTCCGGACTAGAGGGGACCCAGTACTTC.

This clonotype was detected a few times. The chain links TRBV20-1 to TRBJ2-7, with 7 bases that match TRBD2. The CDR3 totals 16 residues. The V gene end was trimmed by 5 bases and the J gene end by 3 bases; junction bases not matched to a gene: 16. CDR1 and CDR2 (germline): DFQATT, SNEGSKA (reference sequence). CDR3 amino acids: CSAGTVQGRDHYEQYF. DNA of the CDR3: TGCAGTGCTGGAACAGTTCAAGGGAGGGATCACTACGAGCAGTACTTC.

This clonotype was picked up a small number of times. The rearrangement uses TRBV7-9 and TRBJ2-7; the D is unclear. V was clipped by 5 bases and J by 3 bases, with 11 bases between them. Germline loops: CDR1 SEHNR, CDR2 FQNEAQ (reference sequence). The CDR3 totals 13 residues. CDR3 in amino acids: CASSRQAYYEQYV. CDR3 sequence (DNA): TGTGCCAGCAGCCGCCAGGCGTACTACGAGCAGTACGTC.

This clonotype was observed a few times. V is TRBV15 and J is TRBJ2-1, with 8 bases matching TRBD2. J gave up 8 bases and V 1 base, and 7 bases lay outside the gene matches. The CDR3 length is 15 residues. Germline V gene data show CDR1 as LNHNV and CDR2 as YYDKDF (reference sequence). The CDR3 DNA reads TGTGCCACCAGCAGAGGTTACGGGGGGGCCTATGAGCAGTTCTTC. Its translation: CATSRGYGGAYEQFF.

The J gene is TRBJ2-1, the V gene TRBV12-3 or TRBV12-4, with TRBD1 as a possible D gene (6 bases). The V gene lost 6 bases and the J gene lost 6 bases, with 12 bases spanning the gap. The CDR3 totals 13 residues. The CDR3 DNA sequence: TGTGCCAGCAGATCGGGACACCTCAATGAGCAGTTCTTC. Translation gives CASRSGHLNEQFF.

This clonotype was counted many times. The gene calls are TRBV11-1 and TRBJ2-5; 9 positions match TRBD1. TRBJ2-3 matches the DNA end more closely, so the J call is doubtful. Looked up from germline, CDR1 is SGHAT and CDR2 is FQDESV (reference sequence). CDR3 length: 13 residues. This CDR3 is CASSLGDRETQYF. The CDR3 nucleotides are TGTGCCAGCAGCTTAGGGGACAGGGAGACGCAGTATTTT.

The chain uses TRBV7-8 and TRBJ1-1; the D gene is possibly TRBD1 (5 bases). Looked up from germline, CDR1 is SGHVS and CDR2 is FQNEAQ. The CDR3 contains 14 residues. With 2 bases removed from V and 4 bases from J, the gap between germline ends came to 11 bases. The CDR3 DNA follows: TGTGCCAGCAGCTTACCAGGGACGGGCACTGAAGCTTTCTTT. Translated: CASSLPGTGTEAFF.

This clonotype was detected a few times. The chain recombines TRBV12-3 or TRBV12-4 with TRBJ2-2, with 14 bases aligning to TRBD2. This CDR3 is built from 18 residues. Losses at the gene ends were 11 bases for V and 3 bases for J; bases not matched to a gene: 14. As DNA, the CDR3 is TGTGCCTTCAGTCCCCGAAGGACTAGCGGGGGGTACACCGGGGAGCTGTTTTTT. It specifies CAFSPRRTSGGYTGELFF.

This clonotype was detected ten times or more. The V and J genes are TRBV3-1 and TRBJ2-3; TRBD2 matches 11 bases. Germline V gene sequence: CDR1 LGHDT, CDR2 YNNKEL (reference sequence). V dropped 0 bases and J dropped 2; count of bases not matched to a gene: 13. The CDR3 consists of 20 residues. CDR3 nucleotides: TGTGCCAGCAGCCAAGAGGTGGGGCTAGCGGGGGGCTTTTCCACAGATACGCAGTATTTT. Its protein is CASSQEVGLAGGFSTDTQYF.

Points on this clonotype: A much larger clone differs by one base, so this may be a read error. The DNA of the CDR3 is TGCGCCACCAGCCGGCCAGGGACCCAATACCAAGCTTTCTTT. It codes for CATSRPGTQYQAFF. The chain combines TRBV5-1 with TRBJ1-1; TRBD1 might be the D (5 bases). This CDR3 has 14 residues. Germline CDR1 and CDR2: SGHRS and YFSETQ.

This clonotype was recorded only once. A much more abundant neighbour one base away suggests this may be a read error. V usage is TRBV6-2 or TRBV6-3 and J usage is TRBJ1-5; tentative D call: TRBD1 (6 bases). CDR1 and CDR2 from the germline V gene are MNHEY and SVGEGT. The CDR3 covers 13 residues. The CDR3 region is CVSSWTDHQPQHF. DNA for the CDR3: TGTGTCAGCAGTTGGACAGACCATCAGCCCCAGCATTTT.

This clonotype has just a few counts. CDR3 sequence (DNA): TGCGCCAGCAGCAACCGGGCCCGGTCGGAGACCCAGTACTTC. Its translation: CASSNRARSETQYF. The genes are TRBV5-1 and TRBJ2-5; unclear D gene. CDR1 SGHRS and CDR2 YFSETQ come from the germline V gene. There are 14 residues in the CDR3. V dropped 4 bases and J dropped 5 bases, with 15 bases sitting between them.

The chain has TRBV6-4 and TRBJ2-7; D possibly corresponds to TRBD1 (5 bases). Germline loops: CDR1 MRHNA, CDR2 SNTAGT. The CDR3 is 14 amino acids. V was shortened by 3 bases and J by 2 bases, with 11 bases between the two germline ends. CDR3 region: CASSDWQGTYEQYV. The CDR3 DNA reads as TGTGCCAGCAGTGATTGGCAGGGAACCTACGAGCAGTACGTC.

The sample holds a few counts of this clonotype. V is TRBV19 and J is TRBJ1-1; no definite D call. This CDR3 spans 14 amino acids. The V gene lost 7 bases and the J gene lost 1 base, with 13 bases spanning the gap. CDR1 LNHDA and CDR2 SQIVND come from the germline V gene (reference sequence). Here the CDR3 DNA reads TGTGCCAGTAAATTCAGGACGTCGAACACTGAAGCTTTCTTT. Amino acid sequence: CASKFRTSNTEAFF.

This chain joins TRBV5-1 and TRBJ1-2, with D perhaps matching TRBD1 (5 bases). The CDR3 runs to 12 residues. V lost 4 bases and J 3 bases, leaving 7 bases between the germline ends. Per the germline V gene, CDR1 is SGHRS and CDR2 is YFSETQ. The CDR3 sequence is CASSPTDYGYTF. For the CDR3, the DNA is TGCGCCAGCAGCCCGACAGACTATGGCTACACCTTC.

The genes are TRBV5-4 and TRBJ2-1; 7 positions agree with TRBD1. The CDR3 spans 15 residues. Germline V lookup: CDR1 SGHNT, CDR2 YYREEE (reference sequence). After removal of 2 bases from V and 5 bases from J, the junction contained 7 bases not matched to a gene. CDR3 sequence reads: CASSFTTGVDNEQFF. The CDR3 DNA is TGTGCCAGCAGCTTCACCACAGGGGTGGACAATGAGCAGTTCTTC. Based on the CDR3 plus reference TRBV5-4 and TRBJ2-1, the full variable domain is ETGVTQSPTHLIKTRGQQVTLRCSSQSGHNTVSWYQQALGQGPQFIFQYYREEENGRGNFPPRFSGLQFPNYSSELNVNALELDDSALYLCASSFTTGVDNEQFFGPGTRLTVL.

This clonotype was observed a handful of times. The chain links TRBV12-3 or TRBV12-4 to TRBJ2-5, with TRBD1 matching 8 bases. This CDR3 has 17 residues. J lost 5 bases, V lost 2 bases, and 13 bases had no gene match. The CDR3 DNA reads TGTGCCAGCAGTTTATCCACAACCGAGACAGGGGATGAGACCCAGTACTTC. Its translation: CASSLSTTETGDETQYF.

This clonotype has just a few counts. This chain links TRBV10-2 with TRBJ2-1; 14 nucleotides line up with TRBD2. CDR1 and CDR2 (germline): WSHSY, SAAADI. Trimming removed 6 bases from V and 9 bases from J; junction bases left unmatched: 7. The CDR3 extends over 15 amino acids. The CDR3 coding sequence is TGCGCCAGCAGAACGGGACTAGCGGGGGCCGTTGAGCAGTTCTTC. Translating it yields CASRTGLAGAVEQFF.

The V gene is TRBV4-1, the J gene TRBJ1-4; perhaps TRBD1 as D (6 bases). Per germline, CDR1 MGHRA and CDR2 YSYEKL. The CDR3 is 18 residues long. V shed 2 bases and J shed 6 bases, with 22 bases lying between them. CDR3 DNA: TGCGCCAGCAGCCAACCGGAGATCGGTAGCCAGGGGCATGAAAAACTGTTTTTT. It codes for CASSQPEIGSQGHEKLFF.

The chain employs TRBV5-1 and TRBJ2-5; 8 bases are shared with TRBD2. J lost 0 bases, V lost 4 bases, and 11 bases had no gene match. The CDR3 is 17 amino acids. In germline, CDR1 is SGHRS, CDR2 YFSETQ. In DNA, the CDR3 is TGCGCCAGCAGCGGGATAGGGGTAGCGGGGAACCAAGAGACCCAGTACTTC. Translation: CASSGIGVAGNQETQYF.